The sequence of this TCR beta chain was determined in a study of vaccination effects on CD4 cells after COVID-19. On the study more broadly: After the second dose, samples were taken at median day 72.

Culturing for roughly 9 days preceded CD4+ T cell isolation. The person acquired a PCR-confirmed SARS-CoV-2 infection between March and December 2020. As their vaccination, participants received two doses of either BNT162b2 or mRNA-1273. In the cultures, half the medium was exchanged for IL-2 medium on days 3 and 7. TCRdb's table, derived via immunoSEQ multiplex PCR, lists solely in-frame clones and lacks some. Of nearly 50,000 clones listed, 74% are singletons. After removal of 4 bases from V and 4 bases from J, the junction contained 4 bases not matched to a gene. CDR3 length: 14 residues. Germline V gives CDR1 SGHVS, CDR2 FQNEAQ. With regard to this clone: No antigen is known for it.

The specimen was CD4+ T cells from PBMCs cultured without peptide, collected after COVID-19 vaccination. The chain combines TRBV7-8 with TRBJ2-5; 9 nucleotides agree with TRBD1. The clonotype comes from a human donor who had a prior SARS-CoV-2 infection. The CDR3 nucleotides are TGTGCCAGCAGCTCCCCGGGACAGGGAGAGACCCAGTACTTC. Residues: CASSSPGQGETQYF.